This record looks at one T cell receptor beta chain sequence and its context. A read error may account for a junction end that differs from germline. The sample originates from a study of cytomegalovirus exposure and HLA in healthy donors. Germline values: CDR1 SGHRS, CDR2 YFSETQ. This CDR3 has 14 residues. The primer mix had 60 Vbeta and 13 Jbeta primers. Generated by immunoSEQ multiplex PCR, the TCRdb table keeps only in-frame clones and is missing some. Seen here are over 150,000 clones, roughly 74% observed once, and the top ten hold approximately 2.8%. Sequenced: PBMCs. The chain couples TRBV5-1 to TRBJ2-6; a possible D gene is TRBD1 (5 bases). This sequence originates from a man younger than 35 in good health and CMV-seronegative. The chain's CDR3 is CASSLASGANGLTF. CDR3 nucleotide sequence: TGCGCCAGCAGCTTGGCTTCTGGGGCCAACGGCCTGACTTTC.